This T cell receptor beta chain was sequenced for a study of blood T cell repertoires in COVID-19. Here immunoSEQ multiplex PCR was the method, and the copy in TCRdb shows in-frame clones only, minus some. The sample carries fewer than 200,000 clones, around 80% recorded once. CDR3 size: 17 residues. The germline V gene has CDR1 SGHDT and CDR2 YYEEEE. The V and J ends lost 1 base and 2 bases, in that order; junction bases with no gene match: 8. The chain links TRBV5-6 to TRBJ2-3; TRBD2 matches 9 bases. The sample comprised PBMCs or T cells enriched from blood (not recorded which). The clonotype comes from a man aged 45-65 years who had recovered from COVID-19. The CDR3 here is CASSLLAGGRSTDTQYF. CDR3 DNA sequence: TGTGCCAGCAGCTTGTTGGCGGGGGGGCGTTCCACAGATACGCAGTATTTT.